These T cell receptor beta chains were read from a single sample in a study of PD-1 and CTLA-4 blockade in melanoma. The assay was immunoSEQ multiplex PCR, and TCRdb's table has in-frame clones only and misses some. Among about 29,000 clones, around 90% were seen once, and the ten largest hold about 8.9%. Sample: CD8+ T cells from peripheral blood, taken before anti-PD-1 treatment. The receptor source for this set is a human donor with melanoma. Both conserved end residues are part of each CDR3. D genes are given only for firm matches. Clone size is given for some rows only: seen once, a few or many times, or a class if the clone is expanded.

TRBV11-3,TRBJ2-3,.,.,CASSLGFTGEDTQYF,TGTGCCAGCAGCTTGGGATTCACGGGAGAAGATACGCAGTATTTT
TRBV4-1,TRBJ2-7,few,TRBD1,CASSPLSGQAYEQYF,TGCGCCAGCAGCCCGTTAAGCGGACAGGCCTACGAGCAGTACTTC
TRBV9,TRBJ2-7,.,.,CASSVDGRVGTYEQYF,TGTGCCAGCAGCGTAGATGGCAGGGTGGGAACCTACGAGCAGTACTTC
TRBV29-1,TRBJ2-1,once,.,CNVESPGADFYNEQFF,TGCAACGTTGAGTCCCCGGGAGCGGACTTTTACAATGAGCAGTTCTTC
TRBV2,TRBJ1-2,.,TRBD1,CASSEAKGGAGYGYTF,TGTGCCAGCAGTGAAGCGAAAGGGGGCGCCGGCTATGGCTACACCTTC
TRBV5-1,TRBJ2-1,.,TRBD1,CASSLVQGVYNEQFF,TGCGCCAGCAGCTTGGTACAGGGGGTATACAATGAGCAGTTCTTC
TRBV5-5,TRBJ1-1,.,.,CASSLNTEAFF,TGTGCCAGCAGCCTGAACACTGAAGCTTTCTTT
TRBV5-6,TRBJ2-7,.,.,CASSSRGRRGHEQYF,TGTGCCAGCAGCTCCAGGGGCCGCCGGGGCCACGAGCAGTACTTC
TRBV27,TRBJ2-1,.,TRBD2,CASSYSAGGPSEQFF,TGTGCCAGCAGTTATTCAGCGGGAGGGCCGAGTGAGCAGTTCTTC
TRBV11-2,TRBJ1-4,.,.,CASSLSPFEKLFF,TGTGCCAGCAGCTTAAGTCCGTTTGAAAAACTGTTTTTT
TRBV27,TRBJ1-2,.,.,CASSLLGGVGYTF,TGTGCCAGCAGTTTGTTAGGCGGAGTTGGCTACACCTTC
TRBV14,TRBJ2-1,.,.,CASSQESGDTYNEQFF,TGTGCCAGCAGCCAAGAGTCCGGGGATACCTACAATGAGCAGTTCTTC
TRBV3-1/TRBV3-2,TRBJ2-7,.,.,CASSQAQGVLAYEQYF,TGTGCCAGCAGCCAAGCACAAGGGGTGTTGGCGTACGAGCAGTACTTC
TRBV25-1,TRBJ1-1,.,TRBD1,CASSGRQGMNTEAFF,TGTGCCAGCAGTGGGCGACAGGGGATGAACACTGAAGCTTTCTTT
TRBV7-2,TRBJ2-5,.,TRBD2,CASSLALPGLAGGRQETQYF,TGTGCCAGCAGCTTAGCCCTTCCGGGACTAGCGGGGGGGCGACAAGAGACCCAGTACTTC
TRBV27,TRBJ1-4,.,.,CASSFIATNEKLFF,TGTGCCAGCAGTTTCATTGCAACTAATGAAAAACTGTTTTTT
TRBV20-1,TRBJ2-5,.,.,CSARREETQYF,TGCAGTGCTAGAAGGGAAGAGACCCAGTACTTC
TRBV28,TRBJ2-2,.,TRBD2,CASSSSGTGELFF,TGTGCCAGCAGTTCTAGCGGAACCGGGGAGCTGTTTTTT
TRBV27,TRBJ2-7,.,TRBD2,CASGTSGGTEEQYF,TGTGCCAGCGGGACTAGCGGGGGGACTGAAGAGCAGTACTTC
TRBV2,TRBJ2-2,.,.,CASLGGVTGELFF,TGTGCCAGCCTTGGGGGAGTCACCGGGGAGCTGTTTTTT
TRBV7-9,TRBJ2-7,.,TRBD1,CASSLAGQGLDDEQYF,TGTGCCAGCAGCTTAGCGGGACAGGGTCTCGACGACGAGCAGTACTTC
TRBV19,TRBJ2-5,.,TRBD1,CASSDRAQETQYF,TGTGCCAGCTCGGACAGGGCGCAAGAGACCCAGTACTTC
TRBV3-1/TRBV3-2,TRBJ2-7,.,.,CASRGSYEQYF,TGTGCCAGCAGAGGGTCCTACGAGCAGTACTTC
TRBV30,TRBJ2-1,.,.,CAYNGQSSSYNEQFF,TGTGCCTATAATGGACAGTCGAGCTCCTACAATGAGCAGTTCTTC
TRBV11-2,TRBJ1-3,.,.,CASSLGPSSPSSGNTIYF,TGTGCCAGCAGCTTAGGTCCTTCCTCCCCGAGCTCTGGAAACACCATATATTTT
TRBV24-1,TRBJ2-2,.,TRBD1,CATSDLRLGTGANTGELFF,TGTGCCACCAGTGATTTGCGCCTCGGGACAGGGGCGAACACCGGGGAGCTGTTTTTT
TRBV6-5,TRBJ2-5,.,TRBD2,CAAGSGGGVTQYF,TGTGCCGCCGGGAGTGGGGGAGGGGTGACCCAGTACTTC
TRBV5-8,TRBJ2-2,.,.,CASSLWTEPGELFF,TGTGCCAGCAGCTTGTGGACAGAACCCGGGGAGCTGTTTTTT
TRBV5-5,TRBJ1-1,.,.,CASSMTRMNTEAFF,TGTGCCAGCAGCATGACCAGGATGAACACTGAAGCTTTCTTT
TRBV10-1,TRBJ2-7,.,.,CASSETGTYEQYF,TGCGCCAGCAGTGAAACCGGAACCTACGAGCAGTACTTC
TRBV27,TRBJ2-1,.,TRBD1,CASSLSPTGGDEQFF,TGTGCCAGCAGTTTATCTCCCACAGGGGGAGATGAGCAGTTCTTC
TRBV5-1,TRBJ1-4,.,TRBD1,CASSLSGQGATNEKLFF,TGCGCCAGCAGCTTATCGGGACAGGGCGCAACTAATGAAAAACTGTTTTTT
TRBV30,TRBJ2-3,.,.,CAWTDGVQWADTQYF,TGTGCCTGGACGGACGGGGTCCAGTGGGCAGATACGCAGTATTTT
TRBV7-6,TRBJ2-1,.,.,CASSLGLAEPNNEQFF,TGTGCCAGCAGCTTAGGGTTAGCGGAGCCAAACAATGAGCAGTTCTTC
TRBV10-1,TRBJ2-3,.,TRBD2,CASSDLAGEVADTQYF,TGCGCCAGCAGTGACCTAGCGGGAGAAGTGGCAGATACGCAGTATTTT
TRBV6-5,TRBJ1-2,.,.,CASSYGTENYGYTF,TGTGCCAGCAGTTACGGAACGGAGAACTATGGCTACACCTTC
TRBV6-4,TRBJ1-1,.,.,CASSDSMYNTEAFF,TGTGCCAGCAGTGACTCGATGTATAACACTGAAGCTTTCTTT
TRBV7-3,TRBJ1-1,.,TRBD1,CASSLGTGRNTEAFF,TGTGCCAGCAGCCTCGGGACAGGGAGGAACACTGAAGCTTTCTTT
TRBV6-6,TRBJ1-1,.,.,CASSSKGPTEAFF,TGTGCCAGCAGTTCGAAAGGGCCCACTGAAGCTTTCTTT
TRBV12-3/TRBV12-4,TRBJ1-1,once,TRBD1,CASSRTGMVEAFF,TGTGCCAGCAGCCGGACAGGGATGGTTGAAGCTTTCTTT
TRBV7-2,TRBJ1-4,.,.,CASSLRGLPEKLFF,TGTGCCAGCTCTCTGCGCGGGCTTCCGGAAAAACTGTTTTTT
TRBV5-5,TRBJ2-1,.,.,CASSSAGISARAYNEQFF,TGTGCCAGCAGCTCGGCAGGGATTTCGGCTAGGGCGTACAATGAGCAGTTCTTC
TRBV7-9,TRBJ1-2,.,.,CASSFFDGPNYGYTF,TGTGCCAGCAGCTTTTTTGACGGTCCTAACTATGGCTACACCTTC
TRBV5-4,TRBJ1-6,.,.,CASSARGGANSPLHF,TGTGCCAGCAGCGCCCGGGGGGGCGCGAATTCACCCCTCCACTTT
TRBV7-3,TRBJ2-1,.,.,CASSNLPPYNEQFF,TGTGCCAGCAGCAATCTACCACCCTACAATGAGCAGTTCTTC
TRBV10-3,TRBJ1-4,.,TRBD1,CAISSNRGSVTNEKLFF,TGTGCCATCAGCAGTAACAGGGGTAGTGTGACTAATGAAAAACTGTTTTTT
TRBV30,TRBJ1-1,.,.,CAWSVREPANTEAFF,TGTGCCTGGAGTGTACGGGAGCCCGCCAACACTGAAGCTTTCTTT
TRBV11-3,TRBJ2-3,.,.,CASSLDVADTQYF,TGTGCCAGCAGCTTAGACGTGGCAGATACGCAGTATTTT
TRBV13,TRBJ1-1,.,.,CASSYDSLGTEAFF,TGTGCCAGCAGCTACGATTCTCTAGGGACTGAAGCTTTCTTT
TRBV18,TRBJ2-1,.,TRBD1,CASSGLGTGDEIWSYNEQFF,TGTGCCAGCTCGGGCCTCGGGACAGGGGATGAGATATGGTCCTACAATGAGCAGTTCTTC
TRBV5-8,TRBJ1-4,.,.,CASSLAPGSLREKLFF,TGTGCCAGCAGCTTGGCGCCAGGGAGTTTACGGGAAAAACTGTTTTTT
TRBV5-5,TRBJ1-2,.,.,CASSSGTPRPTNYGYTF,TGTGCCAGCAGCTCCGGGACTCCCCGTCCCACTAACTATGGCTACACCTTC
TRBV28,TRBJ2-1,.,TRBD2,CASSSRGLAETYNEQFF,TGTGCCAGCAGCTCACGGGGACTAGCGGAAACCTACAATGAGCAGTTCTTC